What follows are 17 T cell receptor beta chains derived from one specimen sequenced in a study of T cell responses to AZD1222 COVID-19 vaccine. Libraries were prepared by immunoSEQ multiplex PCR; TCRdb keeps only in-frame clonotypes and omits some of them. The table has roughly 180,000 clones, approximately 89% seen once. The sequenced sample was peripheral blood, obtained 28 days after the second AZD1222 dose. The receptors originated from an adult who received the AZD1222 COVID-19 vaccine.

A remark on this clone: The junction shows a germline mismatch at one end, possibly a read error. V gene TRBV6-2 or TRBV6-3 combines with J gene TRBJ1-2; D remains ambiguous. The CDR3 contains 11 residues. Per germline, CDR1 MNHEY and CDR2 SVGEGT. CDR3 sequence (DNA): TGTGCCAGCAGTCTCGGGGAAAGGAGCGACTTC. Translated: CASSLGERSDF.

Remarks on this clone: Different DNA sequences within this sample yield the same CDR3. The chain has TRBV18 and TRBJ2-1, with 10 bases fitting TRBD2. J lost 3 bases, V lost 3 bases, and 2 bases had no gene match. The V gene's germline CDR1 is KGHSH and CDR2 LQKENI. This CDR3 has 15 residues. The CDR3 DNA is TGTGCCAGCTCACCCGGGACTAGCGACTACAATGAGCAGTTCTTC. It codes for CASSPGTSDYNEQFF.

The V call is TRBV6-5, the J call TRBJ1-2; the D is unclear. The CDR3 runs 14 residues. V lost 3 bases, J lost 4 bases, and 12 bases lay in between. CDR1 is MNHEY, CDR2 SVGAGI, per germline. The CDR3 loop reads CASSYGSLGYGYTF. Here the CDR3 DNA reads TGTGCCAGCAGTTATGGCAGTCTTGGCTATGGCTACACCTTC.

The V gene is TRBV14, the J gene TRBJ1-2; TRBD1 matches 8 bases. This CDR3 comprises 13 residues. Germline V gene data show CDR1 as SGHDN and CDR2 as FVKESK. Trimming took 4 bases from V and 5 from J; bases not matched to a gene: 3. The CDR3 DNA sequence: TGTGCCAGCAGCCCCAGACAGGGGTATGGCTACACCTTC. Amino acid sequence: CASSPRQGYGYTF.

The chain joins TRBV9 to TRBJ2-5; D perhaps matches TRBD1 (6 bases). The CDR3 is 14 residues long. The germline V gene has CDR1 SGDLS and CDR2 YYNGEE. Trimming stripped 2 bases from V and 2 bases from J, with 10 bases between. CDR3 in DNA: TGTGCCAGCAGCGTCGGACAGCAACAAGAGACCCAGTACTTC. Residues: CASSVGQQQETQYF.

This clone appeared once. The chain links TRBV6-4 to TRBJ2-1; 12 nucleotides line up with TRBD2. V dropped 5 bases and J dropped 9; count of bases not matched to a gene: 11. The CDR3 length is 16 residues. The germline V gene has CDR1 MRHNA and CDR2 SNTAGT. This CDR3 is CASSRLAGGPIGEQFF. CDR3 nucleotide sequence: TGTGCCAGCAGTAGGCTAGCGGGAGGGCCAATCGGTGAGCAGTTCTTC.

The chain uses TRBV5-1 and TRBJ1-2, with TRBD1 matching 7 bases. This CDR3 comprises 13 residues. Germline V CDR1 and CDR2: SGHRS, YFSETQ. After removal of 4 bases from V and 3 bases from J, the junction contained 3 bases not matched to a gene. The chain's CDR3 is CASSHGQDYGYTF. DNA for the CDR3: TGCGCCAGCAGCCATGGACAGGACTATGGCTACACCTTC. The whole variable domain, remainder taken from reference TRBV5-1 and TRBJ1-2, is KAGVTQTPRYLIKTRGQQVTLSCSPISGHRSVSWYQQTPGQGLQFLFEYFSETQRNKGNFPGRFSGRQFSNSRSEMNVSTLELGDSALYLCASSHGQDYGYTFGSGTRLTVV.

The V gene is TRBV30, the J gene TRBJ2-3; D is uncertain. CDR1 is GTSNPN, CDR2 SVGIG, per germline (reference sequence). With 1 base removed from V and 6 bases from J, the gap between germline ends came to 8 bases. The CDR3 has 12 residues. CDR3 in amino acids: CAWSGTHDTQYF. CDR3 nucleotide sequence: TGTGCCTGGAGTGGAACCCACGATACGCAGTATTTT.

This chain uses TRBV9 with TRBJ1-1; TRBD1 matches 10 bases. CDR3 size: 16 residues. J gave up 0 bases and V 4 bases, and 6 bases lay outside the gene matches. In germline, CDR1 is SGDLS, CDR2 YYNGEE. The CDR3: CASSPGGQGMNTEAFF. In DNA, the CDR3 is TGTGCCAGCAGCCCGGGGGGACAGGGGATGAACACTGAAGCTTTCTTT.

V is TRBV7-3 and J is TRBJ2-7; 14 nucleotides align to TRBD2. Germline CDR1 is SGHTA and CDR2 is FQGTGA. CDR3 length equals 16 residues. With V trimmed by 2 bases and J by 2 bases, 2 bases remained unmatched. In nucleotides, the CDR3 is TGTGCCAGCAGCTTACAGGGACTAGCGGGAGCCTACGAGCAGTACTTC. Translation gives CASSLQGLAGAYEQYF.

The V and J genes are TRBV28 and TRBJ2-7; maybe TRBD1 (5 bases). Per germline, CDR1 MDHEN and CDR2 SYDVKM. CDR3 length: 15 amino acids. Deletions cut 2 bases from V and 1 base from J, with 12 bases between. The CDR3 loop reads CASSLAAGWSYEQYF. The DNA for the CDR3 is TGTGCCAGCAGTTTAGCGGCAGGGTGGTCCTACGAGCAGTACTTC.

CDR3: CASSFSGESTDTQYF. CDR3 in DNA: TGTGCCAGCAGCTTCTCAGGGGAGTCGACAGATACGCAGTATTTT. The chain couples TRBV11-2 to TRBJ2-3, with a weak D call TRBD1 (6 bases). Germline CDR1 SGHAT, CDR2 FQNNGV. Trimming shortened V by 3 bases and J by 3 bases, and 13 bases separated the two germline ends. This CDR3 is 15 amino acids long.

The chain couples TRBV3-1 (or the pseudogene TRBV3-2) to TRBJ1-6, with 8 positions matching TRBD1. The CDR3 is made up of 16 amino acids. V shed 2 bases and J 5 bases; nucleotides not matched to a gene: 5. CDR1 and CDR2 from the germline V gene are LGHDT and YNNKEL (reference sequence). The CDR3 region has the DNA TGTGCCAGCAGCCAAAGGGACAGGCGCAATAATTCACCCCTCCACTTT. Amino acid sequence: CASSQRDRRNNSPLHF.

The genes are TRBV7-6 and TRBJ1-1; TRBD1 matches 9 bases. CDR3 length equals 15 residues. V trimming: 4 bases; J trimming: 6 bases; junction bases outside the gene matches: 9. Germline CDR1 SGHVS, CDR2 FNYEAQ. CDR3 amino acids: CASSSPGTGTAEAFF. The CDR3 nucleotides read TGTGCCAGCAGCTCCCCCGGGACAGGGACCGCTGAAGCTTTCTTT. Full variable domain (outside the CDR3, taken from reference TRBV7-6 and TRBJ1-1): GAGVSQSPRYKVTKRGQDVALRCDPISGHVSLYWYRQALGQGPEFLTYFNYEAQQDKSGLPNDRFSAERPEGSISTLTIQRTEQRDSAMYRCASSSPGTGTAEAFFGQGTRLTVV.

The chain recombines TRBV5-4 with TRBJ1-2, with D uncertain. The germline V and J ends were trimmed by 4 bases and 4 bases, with 11 bases remaining between them. Germline V gene data show CDR1 as SGHNT and CDR2 as YYREEE (reference sequence). The CDR3 length is 13 residues. The CDR3 loop is CASSQQTFYGYTF. The CDR3 DNA is TGTGCCAGCAGCCAACAGACTTTCTATGGCTACACCTTC.

The chain is built from TRBV4-1 and TRBJ1-5; D call uncertain. The germline V gene has CDR1 MGHRA and CDR2 YSYEKL. The CDR3 totals 15 residues. Between the trimmed V and J ends, which lost 3 bases and 6 bases, there was a span of 15 bases. CDR3 in amino acids: CASSQSEEVGQPQHF. CDR3 coding DNA: TGCGCCAGCAGCCAGAGTGAGGAGGTAGGTCAGCCCCAGCATTTT.

The genes are TRBV30 and TRBJ2-3; TRBD2 agrees at 10 bases. V was pared by 4 bases and J by 0 bases, with 1 base of the junction left unmatched. Per germline, CDR1 GTSNPN and CDR2 SVGIG (reference sequence). The CDR3 runs 14 residues. CDR3 sequence: CAWNSGRSTDTQYF. For the CDR3, the DNA is TGTGCCTGGAATAGCGGGAGGAGCACAGATACGCAGTATTTT.